A selection of T cell receptor beta chains follows, all from one sample in a study of blood T cell repertoires in COVID-19. TCRdb's table, derived via immunoSEQ multiplex PCR, lists solely in-frame clones and lacks some. This table has about 69,000 clones, less than 90% appearing once. Sequences were obtained from peripheral blood. These receptors were obtained from an elderly man with acute or convalescent COVID-19. The CDR3 runs from the conserved cysteine through the conserved F or W. Clone sizes are given selectively: once, few, many, or a class where the clone is expanded.

V	size	J	CDR3
TRBV18	-	TRBJ1-2	CASSPSRYGYTF
TRBV5-1	-	TRBJ2-1	CASSPTGGSVEQFF
TRBV6-5	-	TRBJ2-7	CASSYGGRAYEQYF
TRBV7-8	few	TRBJ2-7	CASVRVGQSGAYPHEQYF
TRBV10-2	few	TRBJ1-5	CASRVRLGNQPQHF
TRBV4-3	-	TRBJ2-3	CASSKSPLAGNTDTQYF
TRBV3-1/TRBV3-2	-	TRBJ1-1	CASSHWGQGNTEAFF
TRBV27	-	TRBJ2-2	CASSSRTGTSGRLGELFF
TRBV11-3	-	TRBJ2-5	CASSGDWEETQYF
TRBV18	-	TRBJ2-7	CAAGGDLSAEQYF
TRBV3-1/TRBV3-2	-	TRBJ1-6	CASSPRTGVNSPLHF
TRBV27	-	TRBJ1-1	CASWDRPTEAFF
TRBV6-6	once	TRBJ1-3	CASSSGQDGNTIYF
TRBV20-1	-	TRBJ2-5	CSASVEGLETQYF
TRBV4-2	-	TRBJ2-3	CASSQGGSGSEADTQYF
TRBV9	few	TRBJ1-2	CASSVTGLTGSAGYTF
TRBV4-1	-	TRBJ2-3	CASGPGQGSTDTQYF
TRBV9	-	TRBJ1-2	CASSVVTGWDRDGYTF
TRBV11-3	-	TRBJ1-1	CASSFGTGNTEAFF
TRBV7-9	few	TRBJ2-7	CASSTTGGSYEQYF
TRBV5-1	-	TRBJ2-3	CASSLGVTGNQDTQYF
TRBV4-2	-	TRBJ2-1	CASSQTAGGRSEQFF
TRBV2	-	TRBJ2-7	CASGKGGSSSYEQYF
TRBV7-9	-	TRBJ1-1	CASSLSSDTEAFF
TRBV6-5	few	TRBJ1-1	CASKPPGLRAFF
TRBV24-1	-	TRBJ1-2	CATSDPAGTPTGYGYTF
TRBV18	-	TRBJ1-4	CASSRDVVQATNEKLFF
TRBV18	-	TRBJ2-2	CASSPQEQPYGGELFF
TRBV29-1	once	TRBJ2-1	CRGGTAGGEQFF
TRBV5-4	-	TRBJ2-7	CASSFAGGGHEQYF
TRBV30	-	TRBJ1-4	CAWSVLGQGREKLFF
TRBV24-1	once	TRBJ2-5	CATSQGGQGLETQYF
TRBV2	-	TRBJ2-5	CASRGASGRAGKTQYF